The 18 T cell receptor beta chains below all came from one sample that was sequenced in a study of early T cells in non-severe SARS-CoV-2 infection. MiXCR, applied by TCRdb to the 5' RACE reads, yields one record per CDR3 protein. The sample yields about 28,000 distinct CDR3 sequences, 5% to 6.5% seen once. Sequencing was carried out using whole blood. Source of these receptors: an adult who was a healthcare worker with PCR-confirmed SARS-CoV-2 infection or an uninfected control (not recorded which).

This clonotype is deemed medium-sized. This chain uses TRBV7-2 with TRBJ2-7; D tentatively fits TRBD1 or TRBD2 (6 bases each). V was cut by 8 bases and J by 5 bases, with 19 bases left in between. The CDR3 totals 14 residues. The V gene's germline CDR1 is SGHTA and CDR2 FQGNSA. In DNA, the CDR3 is TGTGCCAGCGGGCCGTCCCGGGGGCTGAACGAGCAGTACTTC. Its protein is CASGPSRGLNEQYF. The whole variable domain, remainder taken from reference TRBV7-2 and TRBJ2-7, is GAGVSQSPSNKVTEKGKDVELRCDPISGHTALYWYRQSLGQGLEFLIYFQGNSAPDKSGLPSDRFSAERTGGSVSTLTIQRTQQEDSAVYLCASGPSRGLNEQYFGPGTRLTVT.

The sample holds many counts of this clonotype. The V and J genes are TRBV29-1 and TRBJ1-1; D might be TRBD1 (5 bases). Germline-derived CDR1 and CDR2 are SQVTM and ANQGSEA. This CDR3 spans 16 amino acids. Trimming took off 4 bases at V and 1 base at J, with 19 bases between the two ends. CDR3 coding DNA: TGCAGCGTTGTACGGCAGGGACTTTACCCGAACACTGAAGCTTTCTTT. Translating it yields CSVVRQGLYPNTEAFF.

In this sample, this clonotype is medium-sized. The chain couples TRBV28 to TRBJ1-1, with 7 bases that match TRBD1. The junction had 5 bases not matched to a gene; V was cut back by 3 bases and J by 1 base. The CDR3 runs 15 residues. The germline CDR1 and CDR2 sequences are MDHEN and SYDVKM. The CDR3 sequence: CASSFRGQRNTEAFF. The CDR3 nucleotides are TGTGCCAGCAGTTTCCGGGGACAGCGGAACACTGAAGCTTTCTTT. Combining the CDR3 with reference TRBV28 and TRBJ1-1 gives the whole variable domain DVKVTQSSRYLVKRTGEKVFLECVQDMDHENMFWYRQDPGLGLRLIYFSYDVKMKEKGDIPEGYSVSREKKERFSLILESASTNQTSMYLCASSFRGQRNTEAFFGQGTRLTVV.

This clonotype was seen at least ten times. The gene calls are TRBV7-2 and TRBJ1-2; 9 bases agree with TRBD1. Trimming at V came to 1 base and at J to 8 bases, leaving 8 bases not matched to a gene. CDR3 size: 15 residues. Germline V lookup: CDR1 SGHTA, CDR2 FQGNSA. The CDR3 region is CASSLGRDRAAGYTF. DNA of the CDR3: TGTGCCAGCAGCTTAGGGAGGGACAGGGCCGCGGGCTACACCTTC.

This clonotype was seen at least ten times. The chain recombines TRBV27 with TRBJ2-3, with D possibly being TRBD2 (6 bases). Per the germline V gene, CDR1 is MNHEY and CDR2 is SMNVEV (reference sequence). The CDR3 spans 16 residues. V was shortened by 2 bases and J by 6 bases, with 18 bases between the two germline ends. The CDR3 here is CASSLVAGPYSDTQYF. CDR3 in DNA: TGTGCCAGCAGTTTAGTGGCGGGACCGTACTCGGATACGCAGTATTTT.

This clonotype was seen more than once but under ten times. The chain couples TRBV20-1 to TRBJ2-7; 8 bases fit TRBD2. Germline V gene lookup returns CDR1 DFQATT and CDR2 SNEGSKA (reference sequence). The junction had 11 bases not matched to a gene; V was cut back by 0 bases and J by 7 bases. The CDR3 covers 15 residues. CDR3 sequence reads: CSARDSGGRTSEQYF. CDR3 nucleotides: TGCAGTGCTAGAGATAGCGGCGGGAGGACCTCGGAGCAGTACTTC.

The sample holds many counts of this clonotype. This chain uses TRBV12-3 or TRBV12-4 with TRBJ1-2; TRBD1 matches at 8 bases. CDR3 length: 15 residues. V lost 4 bases, J lost 8 bases, and 12 bases stayed unmatched. CDR3 protein: CASSSRSGGAGGYTF. Written as DNA, the CDR3 is TGTGCCAGCAGTTCACGGTCAGGGGGCGCGGGAGGCTACACCTTC.

The V and J genes are TRBV4-3 and TRBJ1-1, with D uncertain. Germline V lookup: CDR1 LGHNA, CDR2 YSLEER. The ends were cut back, 0 bases at V and 6 bases at J, with 23 bases in the middle. The CDR3 has 18 amino acids. The CDR3 region has the DNA TGCGCCAGCAGCCAAGATCCCCACCCTTCTCGCGCGGCGCCTGAAGCTTTCTTT. This encodes CASSQDPHPSRAAPEAFF.

Many counts were recorded for this clonotype. This chain uses TRBV5-1 with TRBJ1-2; the D gene is possibly TRBD1 (6 bases). CDR1 SGHRS and CDR2 YFSETQ come from the germline V gene. The CDR3 sequence is 12 residues long. V was cut by 1 base and J by 8 bases, with 9 bases left in between. CDR3 DNA sequence: TGCGCCAGCAGCTTGACAGGGTACGGCTACACCTTC. This translates into CASSLTGYGYTF.

This chain uses TRBV5-1 with TRBJ2-3; TRBD2 matches at 9 bases. Germline loops: CDR1 SGHRS, CDR2 YFSETQ. V was clipped by 2 bases and J by 0 bases; unmatched bases: 7. CDR3 length equals 17 residues. The CDR3 spells CASSFSRGGRSTDTQYF. CDR3 DNA sequence: TGCGCCAGCAGCTTTTCGCGGGGGGGCCGAAGCACAGATACGCAGTATTTT. Variable domain in full (rest from reference TRBV5-1 and TRBJ2-3): KAGVTQTPRYLIKTRGQQVTLSCSPISGHRSVSWYQQTPGQGLQFLFEYFSETQRNKGNFPGRFSGRQFSNSRSEMNVSTLELGDSALYLCASSFSRGGRSTDTQYFGPGTRLTVL.

This clonotype was counted only a few times. The genes are TRBV2 and TRBJ2-7; D is perhaps TRBD1 (5 bases). Germline CDR1 is SNHLY and CDR2 is FYNNEI. The V end lost 7 bases, the J end lost 3 bases, and 25 bases lay between the germline ends. This CDR3 has 17 amino acids. CDR3 sequence reads: CASTIGRQGGTFYEQYF. CDR3 in DNA: TGTGCCAGCACCATAGGGCGGCAGGGCGGAACGTTCTACGAGCAGTACTTC. The variable domain in full, with the rest retrieved from reference TRBV2 and TRBJ2-7, is EPEVTQTPSHQVTQMGQEVILRCVPISNHLYFYWYRQILGQKVEFLVSFYNNEISEKSEIFDDQFSVERPDGSNFTLKIRSTKLEDSAMYFCASTIGRQGGTFYEQYFGPGTRLTVT.

This clonotype was counted between two and nine times. The chain recombines TRBV12-3 or TRBV12-4 with TRBJ2-2; a weak D match, TRBD2 (6 bases). The CDR3 runs 15 residues. Trimming removed 1 base at V and 7 bases at J, with 13 bases between. CDR3 DNA: TGTGCCAGCAGTTTAGGCTGGGGACTTCGCGGGGAGCTGTTTTTT. Translation: CASSLGWGLRGELFF.

This clonotype was seen ten or more times. The rearrangement joins TRBV11-2 to TRBJ1-5; the D is unclear. V was pared by 0 bases and J by 0 bases, with 9 bases between. The germline gives CDR1 SGHAT, CDR2 FQNNGV. The CDR3 length is 16 residues. The CDR3 here is CASSLEPEYSNQPQHF. The CDR3 coding sequence is TGTGCCAGCAGCTTAGAACCGGAATATAGCAATCAGCCCCAGCATTTT.

The sample holds many counts of this clonotype. This chain connects TRBV12-3 or TRBV12-4 to TRBJ2-5, with TRBD2 matching 9 bases. V lost 6 bases to trimming and J lost 3 bases; unmatched junction nucleotides: 8. The CDR3 is 15 amino acids. The CDR3: CASSPMTSGEETQYF. The CDR3 bases are TGTGCCAGCAGCCCGATGACTAGCGGAGAAGAGACCCAGTACTTC.

This clonotype was counted ten times or more. This sequence joins TRBV29-1 and TRBJ2-2, with 7 bases identical to TRBD1. The CDR3 covers 14 residues. Per the germline V gene, CDR1 is SQVTM and CDR2 is ANQGSEA. Unmatched junction bases numbered 7, after V lost 4 bases and J lost 5 bases. In DNA, the CDR3 is TGCAGCGTTGGGCCCACAGGGGTGACCGGGGAGCTGTTTTTT. This gives the protein CSVGPTGVTGELFF.

This clonotype was counted at least ten times. This chain joins TRBV5-6 and TRBJ1-1; 7 bases are shared with TRBD1. Germline V gene lookup returns CDR1 SGHDT and CDR2 YYEEEE. The CDR3 is 14 amino acids. Trimming cost V 5 bases and J 1 base; bases outside gene matches: 5. The DNA of the CDR3 is TGTGCCAGCAGTTCAGGGGGGGCGAACACTGAAGCTTTCTTT. Translating it yields CASSSGGANTEAFF. Full variable domain (rest looked up from reference TRBV5-6 and TRBJ1-1): DAGVTQSPTHLIKTRGQQVTLRCSPKSGHDTVSWYQQALGQGPQFIFQYYEEEERQRGNFPDRFSGHQFPNYSSELNVNALLLGDSALYLCASSSGGANTEAFFGQGTRLTVV.

This clonotype has at least ten counts. The chain couples TRBV13 to TRBJ2-1; D not resolved. V shed 0 bases and J shed 10 bases, with 7 bases lying between them. Germline CDR1 is PRHDT and CDR2 is FYEKMQ (reference sequence). The CDR3 runs to 12 residues. The CDR3 nucleotides are TGTGCCAGCAGCTTAGGGGCTGCCGAGCAGTTCTTC. Translating it yields CASSLGAAEQFF.

This clonotype has ten or more counts. The V gene is TRBV3-1, the J gene TRBJ2-2, with 10 positions matching TRBD1. V lost 4 bases to trimming and J lost 7 bases; unmatched junction nucleotides: 9. The germline CDR1 and CDR2 sequences are LGHDT and YNNKEL (reference sequence). The CDR3 has 16 residues. CDR3 sequence reads: CASSLRDRGPGGELFF. CDR3 sequence (DNA): TGTGCCAGCAGCCTCCGGGACAGGGGTCCCGGCGGGGAGCTGTTTTTT.